One sample yielded the 6 T cell receptor beta chains listed below, sequenced in a study of blood T cell repertoires in COVID-19. The method was immunoSEQ multiplex PCR; TCRdb's version includes in-frame clones alone and lacks a portion of them. The sample yields about 290,000 clones, over 85% seen once. Sequencing input: peripheral blood. These TCRs come from a woman aged 25-40 years with COVID-19, enrolled during active disease.

V gene TRBV19 combines with J gene TRBJ1-5; D remains unclear. V was cut by 3 bases and J by 7 bases, with 13 bases left in between. The CDR3 runs to 14 residues. In germline, CDR1 is LNHDA, CDR2 SQIVND (reference sequence). CDR3 region: CASSIPGLGQPQHF. CDR3 nucleotides: TGTGCCAGTAGTATTCCGGGGTTGGGACAGCCCCAGCATTTT. The entire variable domain, with the rest obtained from reference TRBV19 and TRBJ1-5, is as follows: DGGITQSPKYLFRKEGQNVTLSCEQNLNHDAMYWYRQDPGQGLRLIYYSQIVNDFQKGDIAEGYSVSREKKESFPLTVTSAQKNPTAFYLCASSIPGLGQPQHFGDGTRLSIL.

This chain links TRBV10-3 with TRBJ1-4, with 10 bases matching TRBD1. Unmatched junction bases numbered 11, after V lost 10 bases and J lost 0 bases. The CDR3 length is 17 residues. The V gene's germline CDR1 is ENHRY and CDR2 SYGVKD. CDR3 amino acids: CARQTGGRHPTNEKLFF. CDR3 nucleotide sequence: TGTGCCAGGCAGACAGGGGGCCGACACCCAACTAATGAAAAACTGTTTTTT.

This clone was observed a single time. The V and J genes are TRBV19 and TRBJ1-2; TRBD1 agrees at 8 bases. CDR1 is LNHDA, CDR2 SQIVND, per germline (reference sequence). This CDR3 region has 13 residues. The J segment lost 6 bases and the V segment lost 5 bases, leaving 5 bases of the junction unmatched. The CDR3 sequence is CASSPDRDHGYTF. CDR3 in DNA: TGTGCCAGTAGTCCGGACAGGGACCATGGCTACACCTTC.

This clone was recorded only once. V gene TRBV5-4 combines with J gene TRBJ1-1; D is possibly TRBD1 (6 bases). Germline loops: CDR1 SGHNT, CDR2 YYREEE (reference sequence). V was trimmed by 2 bases and J by 3 bases, leaving 17 bases between them. This CDR3 is built from 16 residues. The CDR3 region has the DNA TGTGCCAGCAGCTTCCGTTTGGGGGCGTTGGACACTGAAGCTTTCTTT. It specifies CASSFRLGALDTEAFF.

The V and J genes are TRBV7-9 and TRBJ1-1; 8 bases fit TRBD1. V lost 5 bases, J lost 4 bases, and 3 bases stayed unmatched. The CDR3 is made up of 13 amino acids. Germline V gene sequence: CDR1 SEHNR, CDR2 FQNEAQ (reference sequence). CDR3 nucleotides: TGTGCCAGCAGCCGACAGGGGCTCACTGAAGCTTTCTTT. Translated: CASSRQGLTEAFF.

This rearrangement joins TRBV5-1 to TRBJ2-7; D not resolved. This CDR3 is 14 amino acids long. Trimming removed 0 bases at V and 2 bases at J, with 9 bases between. Germline V gene lookup returns CDR1 SGHRS and CDR2 YFSETQ. CDR3 bases: TGCGCCAGCAGCTTGGCGGCAGGCCCCTACGAGCAGTACTTC. The encoded protein is CASSLAAGPYEQYF.